The following is a T cell receptor (beta chain) sequence with its context. Its antigen is still unknown. The entry originates in a study of shared clonotypes between healthy human individuals. Per the authors' pipeline: Filtering differed because ImmunoSEQ produced junction-only sequences that carried no quality scores. Here immunoSEQ multiplex PCR was the method, and the copy in TCRdb shows in-frame clones only, minus some. V and J calls and clone size are given by that table; D and trimming were obtained from the DNA. The table lists around 2.5 million clones, 93% of them singletons, with 0.36% in the top ten. Study-wide results and limits: Memory subsets had estimated richness that was generally smaller than that of naive subsets.

This TCR was sampled from a young man in good health. Some clones in this sample may be carry-over from other donors' samples. Sample: naive CD4+ T cells from PBMCs. Subset described: CD45RA+ positively selected.

CDR3 bases: TGTGCCAGCACCCGACCCCACTACAATGAGCAGTTCTTC. Translating gives CASTRPHYNEQFF. V and J are TRBV28 and TRBJ2-1; D uncertain. Trimming cost V 7 bases and J 3 bases, with 10 bases left between them. The CDR3 has 13 amino acids. In germline, CDR1 is MDHEN, CDR2 SYDVKM.